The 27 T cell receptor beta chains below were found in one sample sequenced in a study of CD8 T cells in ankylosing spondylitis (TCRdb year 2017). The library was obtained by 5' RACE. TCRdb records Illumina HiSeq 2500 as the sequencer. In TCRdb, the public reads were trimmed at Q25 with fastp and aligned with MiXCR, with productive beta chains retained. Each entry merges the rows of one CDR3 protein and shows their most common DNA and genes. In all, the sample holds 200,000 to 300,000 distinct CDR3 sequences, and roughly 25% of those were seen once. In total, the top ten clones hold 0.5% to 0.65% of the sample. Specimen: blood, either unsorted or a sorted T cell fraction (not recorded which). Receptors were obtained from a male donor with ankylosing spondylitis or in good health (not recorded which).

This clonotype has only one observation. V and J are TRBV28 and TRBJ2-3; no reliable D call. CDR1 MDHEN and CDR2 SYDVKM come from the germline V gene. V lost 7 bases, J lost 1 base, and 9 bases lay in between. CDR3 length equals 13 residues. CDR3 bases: TGTGCCAGCATCCGGAGTGGCACAGATACGCAGTATTTT. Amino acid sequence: CASIRSGTDTQYF.

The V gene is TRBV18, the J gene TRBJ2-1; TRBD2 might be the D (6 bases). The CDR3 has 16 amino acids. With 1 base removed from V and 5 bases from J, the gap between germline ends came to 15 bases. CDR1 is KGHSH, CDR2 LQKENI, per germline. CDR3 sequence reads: CASSPQEGTGHNEQFF. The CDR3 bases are TGTGCCAGCTCACCACAGGAAGGGACTGGACACAATGAGCAGTTCTTC. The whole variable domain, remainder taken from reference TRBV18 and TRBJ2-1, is NAGVMQNPRHLVRRRGQEARLRCSPMKGHSHVYWYRQLPEEGLKFMVYLQKENIIDESGMPKERFSAEFPKEGPSILRIQQVVRGDSAAYFCASSPQEGTGHNEQFFGPGTRLTVL.

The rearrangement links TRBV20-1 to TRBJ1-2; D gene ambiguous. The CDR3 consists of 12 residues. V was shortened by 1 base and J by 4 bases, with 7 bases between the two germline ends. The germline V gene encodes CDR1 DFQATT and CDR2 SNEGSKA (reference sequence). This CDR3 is CSARGGAYGYTF. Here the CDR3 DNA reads TGCAGTGCTAGAGGTGGTGCCTATGGCTACACCTTC.

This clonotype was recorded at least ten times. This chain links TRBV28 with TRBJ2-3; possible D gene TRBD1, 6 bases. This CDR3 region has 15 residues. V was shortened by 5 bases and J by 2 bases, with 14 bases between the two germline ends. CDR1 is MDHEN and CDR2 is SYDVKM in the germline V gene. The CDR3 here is CASSRTRGITDTQYF. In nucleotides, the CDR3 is TGTGCCAGCAGTCGAACGAGGGGGATCACAGATACGCAGTATTTT.

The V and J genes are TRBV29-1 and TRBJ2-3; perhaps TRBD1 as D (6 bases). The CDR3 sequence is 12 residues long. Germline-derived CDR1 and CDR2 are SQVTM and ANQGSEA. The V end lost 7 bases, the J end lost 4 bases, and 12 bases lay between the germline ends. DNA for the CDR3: TGCAGCGCCCGGGACAACTCAGATACGCAGTATTTT. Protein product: CSARDNSDTQYF.

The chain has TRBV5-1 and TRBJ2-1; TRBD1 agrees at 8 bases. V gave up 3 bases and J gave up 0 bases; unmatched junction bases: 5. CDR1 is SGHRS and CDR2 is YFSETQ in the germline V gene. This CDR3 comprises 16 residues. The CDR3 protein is CASSSRGQGSYNEQFF. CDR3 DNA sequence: TGCGCCAGCAGCTCCAGGGGGCAGGGCTCCTACAATGAGCAGTTCTTC.

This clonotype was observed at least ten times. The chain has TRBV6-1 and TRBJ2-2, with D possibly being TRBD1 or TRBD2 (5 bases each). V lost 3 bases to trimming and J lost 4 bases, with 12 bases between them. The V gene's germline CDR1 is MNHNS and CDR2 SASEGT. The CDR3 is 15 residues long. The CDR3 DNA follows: TGTGCCAGCAGTGATTTCTTTGGGGGCACCGGGGAGCTGTTTTTT. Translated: CASSDFFGGTGELFF.

The CDR3 here is CASRKQGSNEQFF. DNA for the CDR3: TGCGCCAGCAGGAAACAGGGATCCAATGAGCAGTTCTTC. This chain connects TRBV10-2 to TRBJ2-1; perhaps TRBD1 as D (6 bases). Germline CDR1 WSHSY, CDR2 SAAADI. The V end lost 6 bases, the J end lost 6 bases, and 12 bases lay between the germline ends. This CDR3 is 13 amino acids long.

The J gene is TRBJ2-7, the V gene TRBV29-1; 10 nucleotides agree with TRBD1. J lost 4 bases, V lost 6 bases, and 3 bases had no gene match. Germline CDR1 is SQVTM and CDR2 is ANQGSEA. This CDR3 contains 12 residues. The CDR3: CSVGDRGYEQYF. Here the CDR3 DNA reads TGCAGCGTCGGGGACAGGGGATACGAGCAGTACTTC.

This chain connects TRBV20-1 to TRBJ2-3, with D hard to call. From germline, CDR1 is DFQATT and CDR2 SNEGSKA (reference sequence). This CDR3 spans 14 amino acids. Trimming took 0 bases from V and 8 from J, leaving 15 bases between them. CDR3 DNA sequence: TGCAGTGCTAGAGACACTCCAATCGGTGGTACGCAGTATTTT. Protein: CSARDTPIGGTQYF.

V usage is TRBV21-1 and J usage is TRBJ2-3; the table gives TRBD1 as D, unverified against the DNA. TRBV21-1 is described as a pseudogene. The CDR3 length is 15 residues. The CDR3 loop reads CASHQTGPHTDTQYF. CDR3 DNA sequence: TGTGCCAGCCACCAGACAGGTCCCCACACAGATACGCAGTATTTT.

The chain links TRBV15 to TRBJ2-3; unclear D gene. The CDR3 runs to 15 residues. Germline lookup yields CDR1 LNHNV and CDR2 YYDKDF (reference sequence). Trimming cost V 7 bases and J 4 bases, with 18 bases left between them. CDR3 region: CATTSPQNPADTQYF. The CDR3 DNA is TGTGCCACCACCTCCCCACAGAATCCCGCAGATACGCAGTATTTT.

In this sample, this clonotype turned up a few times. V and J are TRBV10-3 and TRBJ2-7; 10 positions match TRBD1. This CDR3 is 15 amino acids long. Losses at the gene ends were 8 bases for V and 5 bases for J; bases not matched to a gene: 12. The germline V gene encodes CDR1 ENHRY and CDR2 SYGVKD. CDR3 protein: CAISSRYGTGDEQYF. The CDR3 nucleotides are TGTGCCATCTCTTCGCGGTATGGGACAGGGGACGAGCAGTACTTC.

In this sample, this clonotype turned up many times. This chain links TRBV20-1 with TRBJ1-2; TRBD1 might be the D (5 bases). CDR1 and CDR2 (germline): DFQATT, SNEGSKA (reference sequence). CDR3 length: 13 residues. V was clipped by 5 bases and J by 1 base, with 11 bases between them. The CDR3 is CSAGGTVNYGYTF. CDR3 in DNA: TGCAGTGCTGGGGGGACGGTTAACTATGGCTACACCTTC.

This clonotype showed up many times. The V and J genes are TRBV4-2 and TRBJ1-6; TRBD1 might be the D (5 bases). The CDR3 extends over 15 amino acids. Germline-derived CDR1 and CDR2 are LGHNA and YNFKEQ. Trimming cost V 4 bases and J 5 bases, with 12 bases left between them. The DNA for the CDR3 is TGTGCCAGCAGCCCGGGACTTCCGAATAATTCACCCCTCCACTTT. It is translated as CASSPGLPNNSPLHF.

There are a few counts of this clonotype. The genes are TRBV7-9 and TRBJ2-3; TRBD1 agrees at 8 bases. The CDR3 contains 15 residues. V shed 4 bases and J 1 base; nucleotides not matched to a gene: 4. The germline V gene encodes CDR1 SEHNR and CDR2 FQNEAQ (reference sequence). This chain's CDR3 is CASSSDRGGTDTQYF. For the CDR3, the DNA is TGTGCCAGCAGCTCCGACAGGGGCGGCACAGATACGCAGTATTTT.

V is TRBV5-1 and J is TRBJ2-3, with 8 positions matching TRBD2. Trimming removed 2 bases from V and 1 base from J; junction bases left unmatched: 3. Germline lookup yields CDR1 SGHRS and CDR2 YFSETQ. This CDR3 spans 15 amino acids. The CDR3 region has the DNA TGCGCCAGCAGCTTAACGCGGGGGGGCACAGATACGCAGTATTTT. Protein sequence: CASSLTRGGTDTQYF.

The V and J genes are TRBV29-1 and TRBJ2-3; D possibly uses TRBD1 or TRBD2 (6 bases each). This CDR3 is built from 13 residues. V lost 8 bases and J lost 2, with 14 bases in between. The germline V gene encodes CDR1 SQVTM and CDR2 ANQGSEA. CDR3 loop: CSSTRGATDTQYF. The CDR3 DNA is TGCAGCTCGACTAGGGGGGCCACAGATACGCAGTATTTT.

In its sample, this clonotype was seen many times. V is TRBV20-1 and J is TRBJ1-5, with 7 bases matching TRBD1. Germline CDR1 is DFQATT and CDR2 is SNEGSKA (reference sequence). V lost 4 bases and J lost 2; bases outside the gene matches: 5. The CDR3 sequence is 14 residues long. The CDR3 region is CSAKRDSGNQPQHF. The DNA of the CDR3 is TGCAGTGCTAAGAGGGACAGCGGCAATCAGCCCCAGCATTTT.

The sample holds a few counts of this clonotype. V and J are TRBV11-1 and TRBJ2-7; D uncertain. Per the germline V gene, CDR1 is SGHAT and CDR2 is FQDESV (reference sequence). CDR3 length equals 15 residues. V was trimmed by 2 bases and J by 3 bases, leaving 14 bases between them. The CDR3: CASSLRGVVDYEQYF. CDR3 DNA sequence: TGTGCCAGCAGCTTACGAGGCGTGGTGGACTACGAGCAGTACTTC. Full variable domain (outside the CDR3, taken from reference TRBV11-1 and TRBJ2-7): EAEVAQSPRYKITEKSQAVAFWCDPISGHATLYWYRQILGQGPELLVQFQDESVVDDSQLPKDRFSAERLKGVDSTLKIQPAELGDSAMYLCASSLRGVVDYEQYFGPGTRLTVT.

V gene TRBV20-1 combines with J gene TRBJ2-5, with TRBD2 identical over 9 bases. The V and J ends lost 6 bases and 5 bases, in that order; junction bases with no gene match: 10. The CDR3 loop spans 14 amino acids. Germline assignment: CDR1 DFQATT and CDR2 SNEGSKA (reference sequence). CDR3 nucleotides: TGCAGTGCCCCAGCGGGGGGCGCGGAGGAGACCCAGTACTTC. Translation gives CSAPAGGAEETQYF.

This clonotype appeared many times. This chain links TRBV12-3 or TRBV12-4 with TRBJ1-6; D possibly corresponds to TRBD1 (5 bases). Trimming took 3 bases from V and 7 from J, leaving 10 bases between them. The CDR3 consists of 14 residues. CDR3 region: CASSFRAGNSPLHF. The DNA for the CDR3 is TGTGCCAGCAGTTTTCGGGCAGGGAATTCACCCCTCCACTTT.

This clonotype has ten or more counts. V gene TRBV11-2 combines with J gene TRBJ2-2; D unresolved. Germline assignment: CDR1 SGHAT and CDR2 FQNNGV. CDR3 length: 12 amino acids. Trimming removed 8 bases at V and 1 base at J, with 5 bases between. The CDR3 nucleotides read TGTGCCAGCGCAGGGAACACCGGGGAGCTGTTTTTT. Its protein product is CASAGNTGELFF.

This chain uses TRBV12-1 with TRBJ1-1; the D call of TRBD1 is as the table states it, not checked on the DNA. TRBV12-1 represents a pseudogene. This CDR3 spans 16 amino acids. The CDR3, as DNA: TGTGCCAGCACCCGGACAGGGCGGGACATGAACACTGAAGCTTTCTTT. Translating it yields CASTRTGRDMNTEAFF.

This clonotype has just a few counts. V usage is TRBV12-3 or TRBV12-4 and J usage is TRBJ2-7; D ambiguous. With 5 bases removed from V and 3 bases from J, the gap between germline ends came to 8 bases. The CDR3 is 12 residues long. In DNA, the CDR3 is TGTGCCAGCAGTCCAAGTGACTACGAGCAGTACTTC. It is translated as CASSPSDYEQYF.

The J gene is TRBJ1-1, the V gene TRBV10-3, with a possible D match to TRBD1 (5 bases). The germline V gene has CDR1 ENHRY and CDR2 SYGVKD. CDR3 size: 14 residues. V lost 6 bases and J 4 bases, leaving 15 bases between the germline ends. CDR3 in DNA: TGTGCCATCAGACAACTGACCGGGGGCACTGAAGCTTTCTTT. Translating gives CAIRQLTGGTEAFF.

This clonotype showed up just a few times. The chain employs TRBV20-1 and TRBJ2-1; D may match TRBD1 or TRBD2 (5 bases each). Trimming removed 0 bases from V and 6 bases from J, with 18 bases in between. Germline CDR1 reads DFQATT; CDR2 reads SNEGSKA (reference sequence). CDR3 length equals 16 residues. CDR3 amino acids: CSARDSGGVHRNEQFF. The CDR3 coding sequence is TGCAGTGCTAGAGATTCTGGGGGAGTGCACCGCAATGAGCAGTTCTTC.